These 32 T cell receptor beta chains came from one sample sequenced in a study of T cell clonality in common variable immunodeficiency. General study results and limits: In common variable immunodeficiency, TCR beta chains reportedly carried fewer deletions and N-nucleotide insertions.

Assay: immunoSEQ multiplex PCR; the TCRdb copy retains only in-frame clones and omits some. The table lists about 7,300 clones, with no singletons. These receptors lack a known antigen. Input material: peripheral blood mononuclear cells. Receptors were obtained from a human donor with common variable immunodeficiency.

This clone turned up a few times. The DNA read from the CDR3 is TGTGCCAGTAGTATAGCCGGGACAGACTCCTATGGC. Protein: CASSIAGTDSYG. The entire CDR3 protein is CASSIAGTDSYGYTF. The chain is built from TRBV19 and TRBJ1-2; 7 positions agree with TRBD1. The missing CDR3 end, 3 residues past where the read stops, is filled in from the germline J gene. The CDR3 runs 15 residues. Germline CDR1 reads LNHDA; CDR2 reads SQIVND (reference sequence). The V gene end was trimmed by 1 base and the J gene end by 4 bases; junction bases not matched to a gene: 6.

Comment on this clone: The read stops 3 residues short of the end of the CDR3; the missing end is completed from the germline J gene. The V call is TRBV5-1, the J call TRBJ2-1, with a tentative D call TRBD2 (6 bases). There are 14 residues in the CDR3. CDR1 and CDR2 from the germline V gene are SGHRS and YFSETQ. Between the trimmed V and J ends, which lost 4 bases and 2 bases, there was a span of 10 bases. Incomplete CDR3 DNA: TGCGCCAGCAGCCGGGACTTAACCTACAATGAG. Translated: CASSRDLTYNE. The entire CDR3 sequence reads CASSRDLTYNEQFF.

The part of the CDR3 DNA that was read is TGCGCCAGCAGCTTGCCAACTAGCGGGAGACTAGATACG. Translated, it gives CASSLPTSGRLDT. The whole CDR3 protein is CASSLPTSGRLDTQYF. This chain links TRBV5-1 with TRBJ2-3; TRBD2 agrees at 11 bases. The read is 3 residues too short to cover the CDR3 end, so that end is filled in from the germline J gene. In germline, CDR1 is SGHRS, CDR2 YFSETQ. V was pared by 1 base and J by 5 bases, with 6 bases of the junction left unmatched. This CDR3 contains 16 residues. Looking up the rest from reference TRBV5-1 and TRBJ2-3 gives the full variable domain: KAGVTQTPRYLIKTRGQQVTLSCSPISGHRSVSWYQQTPGQGLQFLFEYFSETQRNKGNFPGRFSGRQFSNSRSEMNVSTLELGDSALYLCASSLPTSGRLDTQYFGPGTRLTVL.

This clone ranks as medium-sized. The read falls 3 residues short of the CDR3 end, and the missing part is taken from the germline J gene. This chain joins TRBV5-1 and TRBJ1-1, with unresolved D. The CDR3 extends over 13 amino acids. V lost 0 bases to trimming and J lost 7 bases, with 10 bases between them. The germline gives CDR1 SGHRS, CDR2 YFSETQ. The CDR3 DNA, read in part, is TGCGCCAGCAGCTTGGCCTTCGACATTGAA. It specifies CASSLAFDIE. The complete CDR3 protein is CASSLAFDIEAFF. Complete variable domain (other parts from reference TRBV5-1 and TRBJ1-1): KAGVTQTPRYLIKTRGQQVTLSCSPISGHRSVSWYQQTPGQGLQFLFEYFSETQRNKGNFPGRFSGRQFSNSRSEMNVSTLELGDSALYLCASSLAFDIEAFFGQGTRLTVV.

Points on this clone: Sequencing ends 3 residues short of the CDR3 end; the germline J gene provides the rest. The chain links TRBV7-9 to TRBJ1-4; 7 bases align to TRBD1. Germline V CDR1 and CDR2: SEHNR, FQNEAQ (reference sequence). V shed 5 bases and J 6 bases; nucleotides not matched to a gene: 9. The CDR3 runs 15 residues. The chain's CDR3 is CASSRPGQLDEKLFF. Partial CDR3 DNA: TGTGCCAGCAGCCGGCCGGGACAGCTAGATGAAAAA.

This clone was seen repeatedly, ten times or more. The read stops 3 residues short of the end of the CDR3; the missing end is completed from the germline J gene. V and J are TRBV19 and TRBJ2-7; TRBD1 matches 9 bases. CDR3 length: 16 residues. In germline, CDR1 is LNHDA, CDR2 SQIVND (reference sequence). V lost 5 bases and J lost 2; bases outside the gene matches: 10. The CDR3 is CASSFTGGASTYEQYF. The DNA read from the CDR3 is TGTGCCAGTAGTTTTACAGGGGGCGCCTCTACCTACGAG.

Of note for this clone: The CDR3 end lies 3 residues beyond the end of the read and is filled in from the germline J gene. The rearrangement links TRBV6-1 to TRBJ2-5; perhaps TRBD2 as D (7 bases). Trimming took 4 bases from V and 5 from J, leaving 14 bases between them. The CDR3 is 14 amino acids. Germline CDR1 is MNHNS and CDR2 is SASEGT. The sequenced part of the CDR3 DNA is TGTGCCAGCAGTGTAGGGAGGGGGGGGGAGACC. It is translated as CASSVGRGGET. The complete CDR3 sequence is CASSVGRGGETQYF.

This clone has just a few counts. The CDR3 end lies 3 residues beyond the end of the read and is filled in from the germline J gene. V is TRBV19 and J is TRBJ2-3, with 9 bases that match TRBD2. The germline V gene encodes CDR1 LNHDA and CDR2 SQIVND (reference sequence). The CDR3 runs to 14 residues. After removal of 7 bases from V and 2 bases from J, the junction contained 4 bases not matched to a gene. CDR3 protein: CASMTSGATDTQYF. The DNA read from the CDR3 is TGTGCCAGTATGACTAGCGGAGCCACAGATACG.

By its share, this clone is medium-sized. The sequenced fragment ends 3 residues before the CDR3 boundary, so the rest is inferred from the germline J gene. The chain employs TRBV19 and TRBJ2-1; 9 bases agree with TRBD2. V shed 7 bases and J 6 bases; nucleotides not matched to a gene: 4. Germline V gene data show CDR1 as LNHDA and CDR2 as SQIVND (reference sequence). The CDR3 loop spans 13 amino acids. The sequenced CDR3 bases are TGTGCCAGTAACAGCGGGAGGATCAATGAG. The encoded protein is CASNSGRINE. From start to end, the CDR3 is CASNSGRINEQFF.

With regard to this clone: The missing CDR3 end, 3 residues past where the read stops, is filled in from the germline J gene. The gene calls are TRBV6-1 and TRBJ2-7; D is uncertain. Germline assignment: CDR1 MNHNS and CDR2 SASEGT. This CDR3 has 13 residues. V lost 2 bases and J 4 bases, leaving 9 bases between the germline ends. CDR3 bases read: TGTGCCAGCAGTGAACGGGTCTGGTACGAG. Protein sequence: CASSERVWYE. The full CDR3 protein is CASSERVWYEQYF.

This clone was found many times. The CDR3 end lies 3 residues beyond the end of the read and is filled in from the germline J gene. The chain employs TRBV12-3 or TRBV12-4 and TRBJ1-6; possible D gene TRBD1, 5 bases. The ends were cut back, 0 bases at V and 2 bases at J, with 17 bases in the middle. The CDR3 totals 19 residues. CDR3 in amino acids: CASSLAPTAQGTYNSPLHF. CDR3 DNA, as far as it was read: TGTGCCAGCAGTTTAGCCCCAACCGCTCAGGGCACCTATAATTCACCC.

A few counts support this clone. The read ends 3 residues early relative to the CDR3; the germline J gene fills the gap. The chain employs TRBV5-1 and TRBJ1-1; 8 nucleotides match TRBD1. With 4 bases clipped from V and 1 base from J, the junction kept 6 bases outside the gene matches. Germline V gene lookup returns CDR1 SGHRS and CDR2 YFSETQ. This CDR3 has 15 amino acids. CDR3 residues: CASSIAGGANTEAFF. The covered CDR3 bases are TGCGCCAGCAGCATAGCAGGGGGCGCGAACACTGAA.

This clone showed up many times. Coverage ceases 3 residues before the CDR3 finishes, and the germline J gene fills in the end. The chain recombines TRBV4-1 with TRBJ2-3; 14 bases agree with TRBD2. The CDR3 is 17 residues long. With 3 bases clipped from V and 5 bases from J, the junction kept 7 bases outside the gene matches. Germline V gives CDR1 MGHRA, CDR2 YSYEKL. CDR3 bases read: TGCGCCAGCAGCCAGGCGTCGGGACTAGCGGGAGTAGATACG. Encoded protein: CASSQASGLAGVDT. The CDR3 reads in full as CASSQASGLAGVDTQYF.

This clone was observed a few times. The CDR3 is CSARGDRFQPQHF. The CDR3 DNA, read in part, is TGCAGTGCTAGAGGGGACAGGTTTCAGCCC. The chain uses TRBV20-1 and TRBJ1-5; TRBD1 matches 8 bases. The read comes to an end 3 residues before the CDR3 does, leaving the germline J gene to fill in the end. V was clipped by 1 base and J by 6 bases; unmatched bases: 2. The CDR3 length is 13 residues. Germline V lookup: CDR1 DFQATT, CDR2 SNEGSKA (reference sequence).

About this clone itself: The read finishes 3 residues shy of the CDR3 end, and the germline J gene is used to complete it. V usage is TRBV5-1 and J usage is TRBJ1-2; D is possibly TRBD1 (5 bases). In germline, CDR1 is SGHRS, CDR2 YFSETQ. The length of the CDR3 is 13 residues. The V end was cut by 4 bases, the J end by 4 bases, with 11 bases between. The covered CDR3 bases are TGCGCCAGCAGCCCAGACAGCTCCTATGGC. Amino acid sequence: CASSPDSSYG. The CDR3 in its entirety is CASSPDSSYGYTF. Based on the CDR3 plus reference TRBV5-1 and TRBJ1-2, the full variable domain is KAGVTQTPRYLIKTRGQQVTLSCSPISGHRSVSWYQQTPGQGLQFLFEYFSETQRNKGNFPGRFSGRQFSNSRSEMNVSTLELGDSALYLCASSPDSSYGYTFGSGTRLTVV.

The sample holds a few counts of this clone. The CDR3 is cut off 3 residues early in the read; its end comes from the germline J gene. V gene TRBV5-1 combines with J gene TRBJ2-3; possible D gene TRBD1, 6 bases. The CDR3 loop spans 16 amino acids. Germline V gene lookup returns CDR1 SGHRS and CDR2 YFSETQ. V lost 4 bases and J lost 2, with 17 bases in between. Here the CDR3 reads CASSAAGQPHTDTQYF. CDR3 DNA, as far as it was read: TGCGCCAGCAGCGCCGCCGGACAGCCCCACACAGATACG.

This clone was found a few times. The CDR3 end is not reached by the read, which stops 3 residues before it; the germline J gene fills it in. The V gene is TRBV11-1, the J gene TRBJ2-7, with D perhaps matching TRBD1 (6 bases). From germline, CDR1 is SGHAT and CDR2 FQDESV (reference sequence). The V gene lost 6 bases and the J gene lost 3 bases, with 9 bases spanning the gap. This CDR3 has 12 amino acids. The DNA read from the CDR3 is TGTGCCAGCAGTGAACAGGGCTACGAG. Protein product: CASSEQGYE. The complete CDR3 sequence is CASSEQGYEQYF.

This clone was seen at least ten times. The part of the CDR3 DNA that was read is TGTGCCAGTAATAAGGCGGGAGTAAATGAG. It yields the protein CASNKAGVNE. In full, the CDR3 is CASNKAGVNEQFF. The chain joins TRBV19 to TRBJ2-1; 7 positions agree with TRBD2. The read terminates 3 residues before the CDR3 end, so the remaining end is supplied by the germline J gene. The CDR3 has 13 amino acids. Germline-derived CDR1 and CDR2 are LNHDA and SQIVND (reference sequence). Germline trimming cut 7 bases from V and 7 bases from J; bases unmatched to any gene: 7.

This clone was seen a handful of times. The read terminates 3 residues ahead of where the CDR3 ends, so the germline J gene completes it. The genes are TRBV7-9 and TRBJ2-7; the match to TRBD1 covers 8 bases. V dropped 1 base and J dropped 5; count of bases not matched to a gene: 4. The CDR3 runs to 14 residues. Germline CDR1 and CDR2: SEHNR and FQNEAQ (reference sequence). CDR3 sequence: CASSLVPTGDEQYF. CDR3 DNA, as far as it was read: TGTGCCAGCAGCTTAGTCCCGACAGGGGACGAG. The variable domain in full, with the rest retrieved from reference TRBV7-9 and TRBJ2-7, is DTGVSQNPRHKITKRGQNVTFRCDPISEHNRLYWYRQTLGQGPEFLTYFQNEAQLEKSRLLSDRFSAERPKGSFSTLEIQRTEQGDSAMYLCASSLVPTGDEQYFGPGTRLTVT.

In this sample, this clone turned up a few times. The part of the CDR3 DNA that was read is TGTGCCTGGAGAGGGGACAATGAG. This translates into CAWRGDNE. The whole CDR3 region reads CAWRGDNEQFF. The V and J genes are TRBV30 and TRBJ2-1; D possibly corresponds to TRBD1 (5 bases). The read halts 3 residues ahead of the CDR3 end, with the missing end drawn from the germline J gene. This CDR3 spans 11 amino acids. Germline V gene lookup returns CDR1 GTSNPN and CDR2 SVGIG (reference sequence). The germline V and J ends were trimmed by 3 bases and 5 bases, with 5 bases remaining between them.

By sample share, this clone is medium-sized. Coverage ceases 3 residues before the CDR3 finishes, and the germline J gene fills in the end. The rearrangement uses TRBV20-1 and TRBJ1-1, with D perhaps matching TRBD1 (6 bases). This CDR3 has 14 amino acids. The germline V and J ends were trimmed by 0 bases and 0 bases, with 8 bases remaining between them. The germline V gene has CDR1 DFQATT and CDR2 SNEGSKA (reference sequence). The sequenced part of the CDR3 DNA is TGCAGTGCTAGAGATCACAGGGTGAACACTGAA. Amino acid sequence: CSARDHRVNTE. The whole CDR3 sequence reads CSARDHRVNTEAFF.

This clone has a count of ten or more. From the germline J gene comes the end of the CDR3, since the read stops 3 residues before it. The V gene is TRBV7-9, the J gene TRBJ2-3; unclear D gene. Trimming took 1 base from V and 2 from J, leaving 7 bases between them. This CDR3 is 14 amino acids long. Germline V lookup: CDR1 SEHNR, CDR2 FQNEAQ (reference sequence). CDR3 in amino acids: CASSLDGFTDTQYF. The CDR3 bases that were read are TGTGCCAGCAGCTTAGACGGGTTCACAGATACG.

This clone was seen many times. The read terminates 3 residues ahead of where the CDR3 ends, so the germline J gene completes it. This sequence joins TRBV7-2 and TRBJ1-5; 8 bases agree with TRBD1. V lost 5 bases, J lost 6 bases, and 9 bases stayed unmatched. Looked up from germline, CDR1 is SGHTA and CDR2 is FQGNSA. The CDR3 loop spans 15 amino acids. Incomplete CDR3 DNA: TGTGCCAGCAGCGCACGACAGGGGAGCGGTCAGCCC. This sequence encodes CASSARQGSGQP. The CDR3 in its entirety is CASSARQGSGQPQHF.

This clone appeared many times. CDR3 DNA (partial): TGTGCCAGCAGCTTAGCGCATAGGGTCACAGATACG. Its protein product is CASSLAHRVTDT. The entire CDR3 reads CASSLAHRVTDTQYF. V gene TRBV7-6 combines with J gene TRBJ2-3; D call uncertain. From the germline J gene comes the end of the CDR3, since the read stops 3 residues before it. V lost 0 bases to trimming and J lost 2 bases, with 9 bases between them. This CDR3 is built from 15 residues. Germline-derived CDR1 and CDR2 are SGHVS and FNYEAQ.

This clone was recorded a few times. With the read ending 3 residues before the CDR3 end, the germline J gene is used to fill in that end. The chain has TRBV11-1 and TRBJ1-1, with D maybe TRBD1 (5 bases). Germline V gene data show CDR1 as SGHAT and CDR2 as FQDESV (reference sequence). The V end lost 4 bases, the J end lost 3 bases, and 15 bases lay between the germline ends. This CDR3 comprises 15 residues. The sequenced CDR3 bases are TGTGCCAGCAGCTCAGGACCTCGGGGGTACACTGAA. Translated: CASSSGPRGYTE. The whole CDR3 reads CASSSGPRGYTEAFF.

This clone was detected only a few times. The read is 3 residues too short to cover the CDR3 end, so that end is filled in from the germline J gene. The chain employs TRBV19 and TRBJ2-3; possible D gene TRBD2, 6 bases. Trimming cost V 8 bases and J 2 bases, with 20 bases left between them. Germline CDR1 is LNHDA and CDR2 is SQIVND (reference sequence). The CDR3 is 16 amino acids. CDR3 in amino acids: CASPEGRVCPTDTQYF. The DNA read from the CDR3 is TGTGCCAGTCCGGAGGGCAGGGTGTGCCCCACAGATACG.

This clone was counted between two and nine times. The CDR3 goes on 3 residues after the read ends, and that part is filled in from the germline J gene. The chain carries TRBV19 and TRBJ2-4, with 10 bases matching TRBD2. CDR1 and CDR2 from the germline V gene are LNHDA and SQIVND (reference sequence). The CDR3 has 19 amino acids. With V trimmed by 2 bases and J by 9 bases, 19 bases remained unmatched. CDR3 region: CASSIRLTSGVNIGAIQYF. The part of the CDR3 DNA that was read is TGTGCCAGTAGTATACGACTTACTAGCGGGGTTAATATTGGGGCCATT. The full variable domain, rest sourced from reference TRBV19 and TRBJ2-4, is DGGITQSPKYLFRKEGQNVTLSCEQNLNHDAMYWYRQDPGQGLRLIYYSQIVNDFQKGDIAEGYSVSREKKESFPLTVTSAQKNPTAFYLCASSIRLTSGVNIGAIQYFGAGTRLSVL.

Comments on this clone: The read terminates 3 residues ahead of where the CDR3 ends, so the germline J gene completes it. The chain is built from TRBV18 and TRBJ2-2, with TRBD1 matching over 7 bases. Germline CDR1 is KGHSH and CDR2 is LQKENI. The CDR3 consists of 15 residues. J gave up 3 bases and V 3 bases, and 4 bases lay outside the gene matches. The sequenced part of the CDR3 DNA is TGTGCCAGCTCACCGGGACAGAGAGACACCGGGGAG. Translated, it gives CASSPGQRDTGE. The entire CDR3 is CASSPGQRDTGELFF.

This clone was seen more than once but under ten times. The read ends 3 residues early relative to the CDR3; the germline J gene fills the gap. The rearrangement uses TRBV20-1 and TRBJ2-3; D gene uncertain. This CDR3 spans 12 amino acids. V lost 8 bases and J 4 bases, leaving 13 bases between the germline ends. The germline CDR1 and CDR2 sequences are DFQATT and SNEGSKA (reference sequence). The CDR3 is CSPLPFADTQYF. The DNA read from the CDR3 is TGCAGTCCCCTACCATTCGCAGATACG.

By frequency in the sample, this clone is large. Coverage ceases 3 residues before the CDR3 finishes, and the germline J gene fills in the end. The chain is built from TRBV11-2 and TRBJ1-1, with a possible D match to TRBD1 (5 bases). V lost 5 bases and J 4 bases, leaving 17 bases between the germline ends. This CDR3 has 15 residues. Germline-derived CDR1 and CDR2 are SGHAT and FQNNGV. The part of the CDR3 DNA that was read is TGTGCCAGCAGCGCGGGCTTCGGGACTGGCACTGAA. Its protein product is CASSAGFGTGTE. In full, the CDR3 reads CASSAGFGTGTEAFF. Filled out from reference TRBV11-2 and TRBJ1-1, the complete variable domain reads EAGVAQSPRYKIIEKRQSVAFWCNPISGHATLYWYQQILGQGPKLLIQFQNNGVVDDSQLPKDRFSAERLKGVDSTLKIQPAKLEDSAVYLCASSAGFGTGTEAFFGQGTRLTVV.

This clone is medium-sized. The read ends 3 residues shy of where the CDR3 ends; the end is completed using the germline J gene. The rearrangement uses TRBV20-1 and TRBJ2-1; D unclear. V was trimmed by 3 bases and J by 0 bases, leaving 12 bases between them. This CDR3 spans 15 amino acids. The germline V gene has CDR1 DFQATT and CDR2 SNEGSKA (reference sequence). The sequenced CDR3 bases are TGCAGTGCTAGGTCCGGGTCGAGCTCCTACAATGAG. It is translated as CSARSGSSSYNE. The full CDR3 reads CSARSGSSSYNEQFF.

This clone was observed a few times. The read finishes 3 residues shy of the CDR3 end, and the germline J gene is used to complete it. The V call is TRBV2, the J call TRBJ2-5, with 15 bases that match TRBD2. Germline V gene sequence: CDR1 SNHLY, CDR2 FYNNEI. Unmatched junction bases numbered 9, after V lost 4 bases and J lost 6 bases. The CDR3 covers 17 residues. The CDR3 loop is CASSASRGLAGGQTQYF. CDR3 DNA, as far as it was read: TGTGCCAGCAGTGCGAGTCGGGGACTAGCGGGAGGACAGACC. The variable domain in full, with the rest retrieved from reference TRBV2 and TRBJ2-5, is EPEVTQTPSHQVTQMGQEVILRCVPISNHLYFYWYRQILGQKVEFLVSFYNNEISEKSEIFDDQFSVERPDGSNFTLKIRSTKLEDSAMYFCASSASRGLAGGQTQYFGPGTRLLVL.